One and the same sample provided the 5 T cell receptor beta chains below, sequenced in a study of CD8 T cells in ankylosing spondylitis. TCRdb ran MiXCR on the 5' RACE reads and lists one entry per CDR3 protein. Of more than 250,000 distinct CDR3 sequences in the sample, roughly 12% were seen once. The material sequenced was blood, either unsorted or a sorted T cell fraction (not recorded which). The source of these receptors is a female donor with ankylosing spondylitis or in good health (not recorded which).

This clonotype was counted ten times or more. The rearrangement uses TRBV20-1 and TRBJ2-1, with a possible D match to TRBD1 (6 bases). In germline, CDR1 is DFQATT, CDR2 SNEGSKA (reference sequence). The CDR3 totals 14 residues. The V gene lost 6 bases and the J gene lost 0 bases, with 12 bases spanning the gap. CDR3 residues: CSAGADSSYNEQFF. CDR3 in DNA: TGCAGTGCAGGGGCGGACAGCTCCTACAATGAGCAGTTCTTC.

This clonotype occurred a few times. The chain uses TRBV6-1 and TRBJ2-7; TRBD2 agrees at 8 bases. The CDR3 loop spans 15 amino acids. Per the germline V gene, CDR1 is MNHNS and CDR2 is SASEGT. Germline trimming cut 6 bases from V and 0 bases from J; bases unmatched to any gene: 7. The CDR3 DNA reads TGTGCCAGCAGGCAACTAGCGGAGTACTCCTACGAGCAGTACTTC. Translation: CASRQLAEYSYEQYF.

This clonotype has a count of ten or more. This chain joins TRBV20-1 and TRBJ1-2; tentative D call: TRBD1 (5 bases). The CDR3 length is 13 residues. V lost 2 bases to trimming and J lost 4 bases, with 11 bases between them. CDR1 and CDR2 from the germline V gene are DFQATT and SNEGSKA (reference sequence). The CDR3 bases are TGCAGTGCTAGAAATCACAGGCCCTATGGCTACACCTTC. Amino acid sequence: CSARNHRPYGYTF.

This clonotype has a count of ten or more. The chain links TRBV7-2 to TRBJ1-2; 7 bases line up with TRBD1. This CDR3 has 17 amino acids. CDR1 and CDR2 from the germline V gene are SGHTA and FQGNSA. With V trimmed by 3 bases and J by 2 bases, 12 bases remained unmatched. The CDR3 loop reads CASSLEGQPVINYGYTF. CDR3 in DNA: TGTGCCAGCAGCTTGGAGGGACAGCCTGTAATCAACTATGGCTACACCTTC. The variable domain in full, with the rest retrieved from reference TRBV7-2 and TRBJ1-2, is GAGVSQSPSNKVTEKGKDVELRCDPISGHTALYWYRQSLGQGLEFLIYFQGNSAPDKSGLPSDRFSAERTGGSVSTLTIQRTQQEDSAVYLCASSLEGQPVINYGYTFGSGTRLTVV.

This clonotype occurred many times. The rearrangement uses TRBV12-3 or TRBV12-4 and TRBJ2-5; tentative D call: TRBD1 (5 bases). The CDR3 runs 16 residues. Trimming shortened V by 4 bases and J by 2 bases, and 17 bases separated the two germline ends. The CDR3 DNA follows: TGTGCCAGCAGTTCCCCAAATAGGGGCGATCAAGAGACCCAGTACTTC. As protein: CASSSPNRGDQETQYF.